The 5 T cell receptor beta chains below come from one sample, sequenced in a study of blood T cell repertoires in COVID-19. TCRdb keeps only in-frame clones here, not all; method: immunoSEQ multiplex PCR. The sample has 150,000 to 200,000 clones, about 88% seen once; the top ten hold approximately 4.5%. Source material: peripheral blood. These receptors all come from a human donor in a cohort sampled during active COVID-19.

The genes are TRBV28 and TRBJ1-5, with D perhaps TRBD1 (5 bases). CDR1 MDHEN and CDR2 SYDVKM come from the germline V gene. Trimming took off 5 bases at V and 1 base at J, with 12 bases between the two ends. The CDR3 is 15 amino acids. CDR3 sequence reads: CASSLRTKSNQPQHF. The CDR3 DNA sequence: TGTGCCAGCAGTCTCCGGACAAAAAGCAATCAGCCCCAGCATTTT.

The V gene is TRBV4-1, the J gene TRBJ2-5, with TRBD1 identical over 10 bases. CDR1 is MGHRA and CDR2 is YSYEKL in the germline V gene. CDR3 length: 16 amino acids. V was pared by 1 base and J by 5 bases, with 7 bases of the junction left unmatched. The CDR3 protein is CASSQGDRGRGETQYF. CDR3 bases: TGCGCCAGCAGCCAAGGAGACAGGGGGCGAGGGGAGACCCAGTACTTC.

This chain uses TRBV5-4 with TRBJ2-7; 8 nucleotides agree with TRBD1. From germline, CDR1 is SGHNT and CDR2 YYREEE (reference sequence). Trimming removed 1 base from V and 6 bases from J; junction bases left unmatched: 6. This CDR3 region has 14 residues. The DNA of the CDR3 is TGTGCCAGCAGCTTGTGGCAGGGGGCTGTCGAGCAGTACTTC. It specifies CASSLWQGAVEQYF.

V usage is TRBV5-1 and J usage is TRBJ2-3; 7 nucleotides agree with TRBD2. V gave up 4 bases and J gave up 2 bases; unmatched junction bases: 10. CDR1 and CDR2 from the germline V gene are SGHRS and YFSETQ. The length of the CDR3 is 16 residues. This chain's CDR3 is CASSPYNLADTDTQYF. Written as DNA, the CDR3 is TGCGCCAGCAGCCCCTATAACCTAGCGGACACAGATACGCAGTATTTT.

V and J are TRBV6-2 or TRBV6-3 and TRBJ2-5; D gene ambiguous. Germline V gene data show CDR1 as MNHEY and CDR2 as SVGEGT. The CDR3 runs to 16 residues. Trimming removed 2 bases from V and 0 bases from J, with 13 bases in between. CDR3 residues: CASSYKRSLYQETQYF. CDR3 sequence (DNA): TGTGCCAGCAGTTACAAGCGATCCCTGTACCAAGAGACCCAGTACTTC.